The 6 T cell receptor beta chains reported below all come from one sample, sequenced in a study of cytomegalovirus exposure and HLA in healthy donors. Libraries were prepared by immunoSEQ multiplex PCR; TCRdb keeps only in-frame clonotypes and omits some of them. The data contain some 140,000 clones, about 88% of them singletons. Sequenced sample: PBMCs. These receptors were collected from a man aged 18 to 29 in good health and CMV-seropositive.

The chain employs TRBV11-2 and TRBJ2-7; 10 nucleotides line up with TRBD2. Per germline, CDR1 SGHAT and CDR2 FQNNGV. CDR3 size: 17 residues. The ends lost 3 bases at V and 0 bases at J; junction bases unmatched: 8. Here the CDR3 reads CASSFRLAGEHSYEQYF. CDR3 nucleotides: TGTGCCAGCAGCTTCCGACTAGCGGGCGAACACTCCTACGAGCAGTACTTC. Combining the CDR3 with reference TRBV11-2 and TRBJ2-7 gives the whole variable domain EAGVAQSPRYKIIEKRQSVAFWCNPISGHATLYWYQQILGQGPKLLIQFQNNGVVDDSQLPKDRFSAERLKGVDSTLKIQPAKLEDSAVYLCASSFRLAGEHSYEQYFGPGTRLTVT.

The chain couples TRBV7-8 to TRBJ1-5; D is undetermined. CDR1 is SGHVS and CDR2 is FQNEAQ in the germline V gene. V lost 1 base and J 6 bases, leaving 10 bases between the germline ends. The CDR3 contains 14 residues. The CDR3 loop reads CASSLGMAGQPQHF. The DNA of the CDR3 is TGTGCCAGCAGCTTAGGCATGGCGGGTCAGCCCCAGCATTTT.

V gene TRBV11-2 combines with J gene TRBJ1-2; 9 bases are shared with TRBD1. Germline assignment: CDR1 SGHAT and CDR2 FQNNGV. V lost 5 bases and J lost 5; bases outside the gene matches: 9. CDR3 length: 15 residues. CDR3 in amino acids: CASSIPGTGLYGYTF. CDR3 sequence (DNA): TGTGCCAGCAGCATTCCCGGGACAGGGTTATATGGCTACACCTTC. Variable domain in full (rest from reference TRBV11-2 and TRBJ1-2): EAGVAQSPRYKIIEKRQSVAFWCNPISGHATLYWYQQILGQGPKLLIQFQNNGVVDDSQLPKDRFSAERLKGVDSTLKIQPAKLEDSAVYLCASSIPGTGLYGYTFGSGTRLTVV.

This clone was observed a single time. One junction end disagrees with the germline gene, perhaps due to a read error. DNA for the CDR3: TGTGCCAGCAGCGGTGGACAGGGCCAAAAGACCCAGTACTTC. It codes for CASSGGQGQKTQYF. The chain is built from TRBV5-4 and TRBJ2-5, with 8 positions matching TRBD1. CDR3 length: 14 amino acids. The germline gives CDR1 SGHNT, CDR2 YYREEE (reference sequence).

CDR3 nucleotide sequence: TGTGCCAGCAGGTCTACAGGGTCCTCCCTCAGTCAGCCCCAGCATTTT. Amino acids: CASRSTGSSLSQPQHF. This sequence joins TRBV5-8 and TRBJ1-5; perhaps TRBD1 as D (6 bases). Trimming pared 5 bases from V and 6 bases from J, leaving 21 bases between. Germline CDR1 and CDR2: SGHTS and YDEGEE. CDR3 length: 16 residues.

V gene TRBV4-2 combines with J gene TRBJ2-7; TRBD2 aligns across 8 bases. This CDR3 spans 15 amino acids. Germline lookup yields CDR1 LGHNA and CDR2 YNFKEQ. V was clipped by 1 base and J by 7 bases; unmatched bases: 9. The CDR3 DNA follows: TGTGCCAGCAGCCAAGGTGCTAGCGGGTTAGAAGAGCAGTACTTC. Its protein product is CASSQGASGLEEQYF.